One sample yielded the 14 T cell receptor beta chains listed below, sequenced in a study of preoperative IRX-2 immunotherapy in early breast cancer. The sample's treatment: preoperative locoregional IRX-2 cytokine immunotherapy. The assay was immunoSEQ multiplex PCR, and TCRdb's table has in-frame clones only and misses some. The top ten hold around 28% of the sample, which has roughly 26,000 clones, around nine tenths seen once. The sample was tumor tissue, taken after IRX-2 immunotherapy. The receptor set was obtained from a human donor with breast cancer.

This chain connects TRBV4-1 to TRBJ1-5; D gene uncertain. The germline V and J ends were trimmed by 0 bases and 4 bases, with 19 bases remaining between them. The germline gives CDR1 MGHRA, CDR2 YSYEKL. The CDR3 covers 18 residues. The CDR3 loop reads CASSQEVPGGGWNQPQHF. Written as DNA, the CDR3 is TGCGCCAGCAGCCAAGAGGTACCGGGTGGCGGGTGGAATCAGCCCCAGCATTTT.

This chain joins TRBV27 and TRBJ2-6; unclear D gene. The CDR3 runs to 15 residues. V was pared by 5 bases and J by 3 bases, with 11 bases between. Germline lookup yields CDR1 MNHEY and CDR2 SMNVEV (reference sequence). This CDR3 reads CASSRALDGANVLTF. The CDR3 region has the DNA TGTGCCAGCAGTAGAGCCCTTGATGGGGCCAACGTCCTGACTTTC. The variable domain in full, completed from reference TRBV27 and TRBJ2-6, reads EAQVTQNPRYLITVTGKKLTVTCSQNMNHEYMSWYRQDPGLGLRQIYYSMNVEVTDKGDVPEGYKVSRKEKRNFPLILESPSPNQTSLYFCASSRALDGANVLTFGAGSRLTVL.

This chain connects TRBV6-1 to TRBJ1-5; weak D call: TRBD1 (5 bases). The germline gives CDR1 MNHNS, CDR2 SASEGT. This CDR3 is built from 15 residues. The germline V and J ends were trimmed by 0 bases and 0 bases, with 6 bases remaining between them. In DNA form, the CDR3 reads TGTGCCAGCAGTGAAGCAGGGGTTAGCAATCAGCCCCAGCATTTT. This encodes CASSEAGVSNQPQHF.

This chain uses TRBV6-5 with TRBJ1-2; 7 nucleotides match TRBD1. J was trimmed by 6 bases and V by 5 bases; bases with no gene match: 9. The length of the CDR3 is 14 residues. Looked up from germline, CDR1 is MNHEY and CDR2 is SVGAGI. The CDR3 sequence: CASSPTGLIDGYTF. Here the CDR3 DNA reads TGTGCCAGCAGTCCGACAGGGCTTATCGATGGCTACACCTTC.

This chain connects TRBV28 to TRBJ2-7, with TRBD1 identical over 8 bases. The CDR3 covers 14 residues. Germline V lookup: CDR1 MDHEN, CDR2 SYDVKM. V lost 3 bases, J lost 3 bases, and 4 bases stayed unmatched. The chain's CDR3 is CASSFPGGVYEQYV. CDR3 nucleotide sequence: TGTGCCAGCAGTTTCCCAGGGGGCGTCTACGAGCAGTACGTC.

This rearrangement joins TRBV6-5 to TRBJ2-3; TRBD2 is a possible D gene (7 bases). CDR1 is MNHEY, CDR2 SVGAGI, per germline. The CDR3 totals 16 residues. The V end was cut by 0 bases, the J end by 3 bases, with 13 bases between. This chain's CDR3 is CASSYSGGQGTDTQYF. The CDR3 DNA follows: TGTGCCAGCAGTTACTCGGGGGGGCAAGGGACAGATACGCAGTATTTT.

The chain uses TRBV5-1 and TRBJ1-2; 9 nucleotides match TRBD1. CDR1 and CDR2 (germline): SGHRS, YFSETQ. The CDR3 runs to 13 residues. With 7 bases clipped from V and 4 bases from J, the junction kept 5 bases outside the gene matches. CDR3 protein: CASSGTGPYGYTF. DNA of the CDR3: TGCGCCAGCTCTGGGACAGGGCCCTATGGCTACACCTTC.

This chain's CDR3 is CASSLNGQGFQPQHF. CDR3 nucleotide sequence: TGTGCCAGCAGCTTAAATGGACAGGGTTTTCAGCCCCAGCATTTT. This rearrangement joins TRBV11-3 to TRBJ1-5, with 8 nucleotides matching TRBD1. The CDR3 consists of 15 residues. V trimming: 2 bases; J trimming: 6 bases; junction bases outside the gene matches: 6. Germline values: CDR1 SGHNT, CDR2 YENEEA.

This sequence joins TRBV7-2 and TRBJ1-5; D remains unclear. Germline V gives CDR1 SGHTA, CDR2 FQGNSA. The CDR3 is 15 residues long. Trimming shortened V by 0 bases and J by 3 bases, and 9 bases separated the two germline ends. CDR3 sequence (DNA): TGTGCCAGCAGCTTAGCAGGGTTGGTCAATCAGCCCCAGCATTTT. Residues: CASSLAGLVNQPQHF.

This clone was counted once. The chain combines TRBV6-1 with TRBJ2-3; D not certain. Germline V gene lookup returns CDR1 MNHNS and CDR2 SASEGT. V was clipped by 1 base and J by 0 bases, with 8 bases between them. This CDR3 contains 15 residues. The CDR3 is CASSEVFSSTDTQYF. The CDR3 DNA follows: TGTGCCAGCAGTGAAGTATTCTCAAGCACAGATACGCAGTATTTT.

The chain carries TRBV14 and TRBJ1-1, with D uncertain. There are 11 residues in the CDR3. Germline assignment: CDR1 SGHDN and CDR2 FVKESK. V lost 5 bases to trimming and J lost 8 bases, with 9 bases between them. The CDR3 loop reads CASSLLGEAFF. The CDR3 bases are TGTGCCAGCAGCTTGTTGGGGGAAGCTTTCTTT.

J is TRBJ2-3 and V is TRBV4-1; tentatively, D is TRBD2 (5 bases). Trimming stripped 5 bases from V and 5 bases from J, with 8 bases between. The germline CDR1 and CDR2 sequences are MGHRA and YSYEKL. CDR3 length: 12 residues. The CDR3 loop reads CASSKAVDTQYF. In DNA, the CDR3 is TGCGCCAGCAGCAAAGCGGTAGATACGCAGTATTTT.

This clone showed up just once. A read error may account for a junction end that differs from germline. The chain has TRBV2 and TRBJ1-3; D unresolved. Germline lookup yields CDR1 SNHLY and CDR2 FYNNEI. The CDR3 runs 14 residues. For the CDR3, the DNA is TGTGCCAGCAGGGAAGGTCTGGGAGGAAACACCATATATTTT. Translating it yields CASREGLGGNTIYF.

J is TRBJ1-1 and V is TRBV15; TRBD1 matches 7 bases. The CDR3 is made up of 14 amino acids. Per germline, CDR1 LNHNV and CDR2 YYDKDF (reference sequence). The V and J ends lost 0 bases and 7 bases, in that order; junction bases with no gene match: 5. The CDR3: CATSRDRDSSEAFF. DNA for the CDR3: TGTGCCACCAGCAGAGATAGGGACAGTAGTGAAGCTTTCTTT.